These T cell receptor beta chains were read from a single sample in a study of blood T cell repertoires in COVID-19. Only in-frame clones appear in the TCRdb table, and some are missing; sequencing was by immunoSEQ multiplex PCR. Of roughly 220,000 clones in the sample, roughly 88% were seen once. Input material: PBMCs or T cells enriched from blood (not recorded which). The receptors derive from a woman between 45 and 65 years old with acute COVID-19. CDR3s include the opening cysteine and the closing phenylalanine or tryptophan. A D gene is named only where the DNA matches it firmly. The size field is filled for only some rows; it gives once, few, many or a size class.

J gene	D gene	clone size	V gene	CDR3 protein	CDR3 DNA
TRBJ1-6	-	-	TRBV27	CASRLTGVDSPLHF	TGTGCCAGCAGACTAACAGGTGTGGATTCACCCCTCCACTTT
TRBJ2-4	-	-	TRBV28	CASSFRGLTNIQYF	TGTGCCAGCAGCTTTAGGGGACTGACTAACATTCAGTACTTC
TRBJ2-1	TRBD2	few	TRBV9	CASSVGGRGLAGEGSYNEQFF	TGTGCCAGCAGCGTAGGGGGCCGGGGACTAGCGGGAGAAGGTTCCTACAATGAGCAGTTCTTC
TRBJ1-1	-	-	TRBV7-6	CASRRYPNTEAFF	TGTGCCAGCAGGCGGTACCCGAACACTGAAGCTTTCTTT
TRBJ1-3	TRBD1	-	TRBV5-5	CASSLVRTGGNTIYF	TGTGCCAGCAGCTTGGTTAGGACAGGAGGAAACACCATATATTTT
TRBJ2-7	-	-	TRBV7-9	CASSTLGDSYEQYF	TGTGCCAGCAGCACGCTAGGGGACTCCTACGAGCAGTACTTC
TRBJ1-6	TRBD1	-	TRBV2	CASRGDRVRSNSPLHF	TGTGCCAGCAGGGGAGACAGGGTGCGAAGTAATTCACCCCTCCACTTT
TRBJ1-1	-	-	TRBV11-2	CASRDLDSLNTEAFF	TGTGCCAGCAGAGACTTGGACAGTTTGAACACTGAAGCTTTCTTT
TRBJ1-6	TRBD1	few	TRBV5-1	CASSDGTGGSPLHF	TGCGCCAGCAGCGACGGGACAGGGGGATCACCCCTCCACTTT
TRBJ2-2	TRBD2	-	TRBV6-5	CASSYRASGSYGELFF	TGTGCCAGCAGTTACCGGGCTAGCGGGAGTTACGGGGAGCTGTTTTTT
TRBJ2-1	-	-	TRBV29-1	CSVEDPVSGRSSYNEQFF	TGCAGCGTTGAAGATCCAGTTAGCGGAAGGAGCTCCTACAATGAGCAGTTCTTC
TRBJ2-5	-	-	TRBV9	CASSVARGAETQYF	TGTGCCAGCAGCGTAGCTCGCGGGGCTGAGACCCAGTACTTC
TRBJ1-2	TRBD1	-	TRBV28	CASSPDRAYYGYTF	TGTGCCAGCAGCCCCGACAGGGCATACTATGGCTACACCTTC
TRBJ1-6	-	few	TRBV6-5	CASSYSGGDNSPLHF	TGTGCCAGCAGTTACTCAGGGGGGGATAATTCACCCCTCCACTTT
TRBJ2-1	TRBD2	-	TRBV2	CATLPLAGGNIEQFF	TGTGCCACCCTCCCCCTAGCGGGAGGGAATATTGAGCAGTTCTTC
TRBJ2-1	TRBD2	-	TRBV7-3	CASSLLETSPPFF	TGTGCCAGCAGCTTGCTTGAGACTAGCCCGCCGTTCTTC
TRBJ1-2	TRBD1	-	TRBV12-3/TRBV12-4	CASKGQGVYRYTF	TGTGCCAGCAAAGGACAGGGCGTTTATCGCTACACCTTC
TRBJ1-1	-	-	TRBV28	CASTPGHATEAFF	TGTGCCAGCACTCCGGGACATGCCACTGAAGCTTTCTTT
TRBJ1-1	-	-	TRBV30	CAWSVMAGETEAFF	TGTGCCTGGAGTGTAATGGCGGGGGAAACTGAAGCTTTCTTT
TRBJ1-4	-	many	TRBV11-2	CASSVRRGIGEEKLFF	TGTGCCAGCAGCGTGCGAAGGGGGATAGGAGAGGAAAAACTGTTTTTT
TRBJ1-1	TRBD1	-	TRBV7-2	CASSFRPSTGGTEAFF	TGTGCCAGCAGCTTCCGACCTTCGACAGGGGGGACTGAAGCTTTCTTT
TRBJ2-7	-	-	TRBV3-1/TRBV3-2	CASSPTDDEQYF	TGTGCCAGCAGCCCGACTGACGACGAGCAGTACTTC
TRBJ2-7	-	-	TRBV28	CASSPADGLWYEQYF	TGTGCCAGCAGCCCAGCGGACGGGCTGTGGTACGAGCAGTACTTC
TRBJ1-1	TRBD1	-	TRBV6-5	CASSSEGARTEAFF	TGTGCCAGCAGTTCTGAGGGGGCGCGTACTGAAGCTTTCTTT
TRBJ2-1	-	-	TRBV19	CASTGPYNEQFF	TGTGCCAGTACGGGTCCCTACAATGAGCAGTTCTTC
TRBJ2-2	-	few	TRBV4-2	CASSRETWTAFGSGELFF	TGTGCCAGCAGTCGAGAAACATGGACAGCTTTTGGGTCCGGGGAGCTGTTTTTT
TRBJ2-2	TRBD2	-	TRBV18	CASSLTSGSRPPSNTGELFF	TGTGCCAGCTCACTGACTAGCGGGAGCCGCCCTCCATCCAACACCGGGGAGCTGTTTTTT
TRBJ2-6	-	-	TRBV6-5	CASSYSRQIGANVLTF	TGTGCCAGCAGTTACTCGAGACAGATTGGGGCCAACGTCCTGACTTTC
TRBJ1-1	-	-	TRBV6-2/TRBV6-3	CASSYTAVLNTEAFF	TGTGCCAGCAGTTACACCGCGGTCCTGAACACTGAAGCTTTCTTT